This section outlines one TCR beta chain sequence together with its context. Its specificity is not known. Peripheral blood CD8+ and CD4+ T cells were profiled by TCR beta sequencing. The data originate from a study of CD8 T cells in Susac syndrome. Study background: Patients with Susac syndrome were therapy-naive, on corticosteroids, or on intravenous immunoglobulin alone at blood draw. Findings and limits, study-wide: TCR sequencing and HLA analysis covered a relatively small number of individuals.

Germline values: CDR1 SQVTM, CDR2 ANQGSEA. V lost 3 bases to trimming and J lost 3 bases; unmatched junction nucleotides: 8. The CDR3 consists of 15 residues. It was with random hexamers that roughly 0.45 to 1 ug RNA was reverse transcribed. It was immunoSEQ multiplex PCR that amplified TCR beta CDR3 across 54 Vbeta and 13 Jbeta. TCRdb re-called the immunoSEQ multiplex PCR reads through MiXCR, storing one row per CDR3 protein. The table includes about 180,000 distinct CDR3 sequences, more than 95% detected once. The sequenced sample was CD4+ T cells from PBMCs. The clonotype originates from a human donor with Susac syndrome. This rearrangement joins TRBV29-1 to TRBJ2-4; 7 positions match TRBD2. Here the CDR3 reads CSVDGGSGVKNIQYF. The CDR3 DNA sequence: TGCAGCGTTGACGGCGGGAGTGGGGTCAAAAACATTCAGTACTTC.